A single sample is the source of the 20 T cell receptor beta chains below, sequenced in a study of CDR3 diversity in severe acne. TCRdb re-called the PCR reads through MiXCR, storing one row per CDR3 protein. Here the sample spans more than 80,000 distinct CDR3 sequences, 45% to 50% being singletons. The sample taken for sequencing was blood. The receptor source for this set is a male donor with severe acne vulgaris.

This clonotype has just one count. J is TRBJ2-2 and V is TRBV19; D gene ambiguous. Germline CDR1 LNHDA, CDR2 SQIVND (reference sequence). The CDR3 totals 12 residues. With 3 bases removed from V and 4 bases from J, the gap between germline ends came to 3 bases. The DNA of the CDR3 is TGTGCCAGTAGTATTTTCACCGGGGAGCTGTTTTTT. As protein: CASSIFTGELFF. The full variable domain, its missing parts supplied by reference TRBV19 and TRBJ2-2, is DGGITQSPKYLFRKEGQNVTLSCEQNLNHDAMYWYRQDPGQGLRLIYYSQIVNDFQKGDIAEGYSVSREKKESFPLTVTSAQKNPTAFYLCASSIFTGELFFGEGSRLTVL.

V usage is TRBV3-1 and J usage is TRBJ1-2; D gene ambiguous. The V end was cut by 2 bases, the J end by 2 bases, with 15 bases between. The CDR3 is 16 residues long. From germline, CDR1 is LGHDT and CDR2 YNNKEL (reference sequence). The CDR3 region has the DNA TGTGCCAGCAGCCAATACGGGGTTCTTTCGAACTATGGCTACACCTTC. As protein: CASSQYGVLSNYGYTF.

The chain uses TRBV11-2 and TRBJ2-5, with TRBD2 as a possible D gene (6 bases). This CDR3 is built from 14 residues. CDR1 is SGHAT, CDR2 FQNNGV, per germline. V was trimmed by 5 bases and J by 3 bases, leaving 13 bases between them. In nucleotides, the CDR3 is TGTGCCAGCAGCCCCAGCGGGTTTGAAGAGACCCAGTACTTC. Translating gives CASSPSGFEETQYF.

This clonotype was counted between two and nine times. Sequence at one end of the junction differs from germline and may be a read error. V and J are TRBV28 and TRBJ1-2; 7 positions match TRBD1. The CDR3 sequence is 16 residues long. CDR1 is MDHEN and CDR2 is SYDVKM in the germline V gene. As DNA, the CDR3 is TGTGCCAGCTCGAATGAAGGGGGCGTAACTAACTGTGGCGACACCTTC. It specifies CASSNEGGVTNCGDTF.

V is TRBV13 and J is TRBJ2-7, with D tentatively TRBD1 (6 bases). The CDR3 consists of 14 residues. V shed 3 bases and J shed 3 bases, with 12 bases lying between them. The V gene's germline CDR1 is PRHDT and CDR2 FYEKMQ (reference sequence). CDR3 loop: CASSFRDRNYEQYF. CDR3 in DNA: TGTGCCAGCAGCTTTCGCGACAGGAACTACGAGCAGTACTTC.

J is TRBJ2-7 and V is TRBV10-1, with 10 bases aligning to TRBD2. The CDR3 consists of 13 residues. The V segment lost 11 bases and the J segment 4 bases; nucleotides outside the gene matches: 8. Per germline, CDR1 WNHNN and CDR2 SYGVQD (reference sequence). CDR3 in amino acids: CAPPAGGLYEQYF. The CDR3 nucleotides are TGCGCCCCGCCAGCGGGAGGGTTATACGAGCAGTACTTC.

The chain recombines TRBV4-1 with TRBJ1-1; D remains ambiguous. V was cut by 7 bases and J by 1 base, with 13 bases left in between. The germline gives CDR1 MGHRA, CDR2 YSYEKL. The CDR3 loop spans 14 amino acids. CDR3 nucleotides: TGCGCCAGCACCCATGGACCTGGGAACACTGAAGCTTTCTTT. As protein: CASTHGPGNTEAFF.

The sample holds many counts of this clonotype. The chain recombines TRBV2 with TRBJ2-3; 8 bases are a match to TRBD1. V was pared by 5 bases and J by 10 bases, with 5 bases of the junction left unmatched. Germline-derived CDR1 and CDR2 are SNHLY and FYNNEI. The CDR3 loop spans 12 amino acids. The CDR3 DNA follows: TGTGCCAGCAGTTTTGGACAGGGTGCGCAGTATTTT. It is translated as CASSFGQGAQYF.

By sample share, this clonotype is medium-sized. The chain combines TRBV5-6 with TRBJ1-1; unclear D gene. Germline assignment: CDR1 SGHDT and CDR2 YYEEEE. V lost 4 bases to trimming and J lost 0 bases, with 7 bases between them. This CDR3 contains 13 residues. The CDR3 region is CASSLSMNTEAFF. For the CDR3, the DNA is TGTGCCAGCAGCCTGTCCATGAACACTGAAGCTTTCTTT.

This clonotype is a singleton in its sample. The chain couples TRBV24-1 to TRBJ1-2; possible D gene TRBD1, 5 bases. The germline V gene encodes CDR1 KGHDR and CDR2 SFDVKD. The CDR3 runs 13 residues. Trimming took off 11 bases at V and 6 bases at J, with 18 bases between the two ends. This CDR3 is CASRKTASDGYTF. The CDR3 region has the DNA TGTGCCAGCAGAAAGACAGCCAGTGATGGCTACACCTTC.

Concerning this clonotype itself: The junction differs from germline at one of its ends, possibly a read error. The rearrangement links TRBV7-9 to TRBJ2-5; D is uncertain. This CDR3 has 13 amino acids. Germline assignment: CDR1 SEHNR and CDR2 FQNEAQ (reference sequence). The CDR3 region has the DNA TGCGCCAGCAGCCAAGGAGCAAAAGAGACCCAGTACTTC. Translating gives CASSQGAKETQYF. The full variable domain, completed using reference TRBV7-9 and TRBJ2-5, is DTGVSQNPRHKITKRGQNVTFRCDPISEHNRLYWYRQTLGQGPEFLTYFQNEAQLEKSRLLSDRFSAERPKGSFSTLEIQRTEQGDSAMYLCASSQGAKETQYFGPGTRLLVL.

V and J are TRBV7-6 and TRBJ2-5; 8 bases are a match to TRBD2. Germline CDR1 reads SGHVS; CDR2 reads FNYEAQ. The CDR3 consists of 14 residues. Trimming removed 5 bases from V and 2 bases from J; junction bases left unmatched: 4. In nucleotides, the CDR3 is TGTGCCAGCAGCCAGACTAGCGAGCAAGAGACCCAGTACTTC. Protein product: CASSQTSEQETQYF.

This chain uses TRBV9 with TRBJ2-1, with 13 bases identical to TRBD2. V dropped 4 bases and J dropped 7; count of bases not matched to a gene: 17. CDR3 length: 19 residues. Germline CDR1 is SGDLS and CDR2 is YYNGEE. The chain's CDR3 is CASSPMGLAGLNSWNEQFF. As DNA, the CDR3 is TGTGCCAGCAGCCCCATGGGACTAGCGGGATTAAACTCGTGGAATGAGCAGTTCTTC.

This clonotype was counted many times. A clone one base away is much larger, so this may be a read error. J is TRBJ2-2 and V is TRBV10-2; a possible D gene is TRBD2 (6 bases). CDR1 is WSHSY, CDR2 SAAADI, per germline. Trimming shortened V by 6 bases and J by 2 bases, and 16 bases separated the two germline ends. The CDR3 has 16 residues. The CDR3: CASRDGGNLNTGELFF. The CDR3 bases are TGCGCCAGCAGGGACGGAGGGAACCTAAACACCGGGGAGCTGTTTTTT.

This clonotype was detected ten times or more. This sequence joins TRBV10-3 and TRBJ2-5, with TRBD2 matching over 10 bases. With V trimmed by 5 bases and J by 4 bases, 1 base remained unmatched. Germline V lookup: CDR1 ENHRY, CDR2 SYGVKD. The CDR3 runs to 13 residues. CDR3 coding DNA: TGTGCCATCAGTCGGACTAGCGGAGAGACCCAGTACTTC. Protein: CAISRTSGETQYF.

This clonotype was found many times. A clone one base away is much larger, so this may be a read error. The rearrangement links TRBV2 to TRBJ2-1, with 12 bases identical to TRBD2. Germline values: CDR1 SNHLY, CDR2 FYNNEI. J was trimmed by 9 bases and V by 10 bases; bases with no gene match: 7. This CDR3 region has 13 residues. The CDR3 spells CATGLAGNSEQFF. CDR3 coding DNA: TGTGCCACCGGACTAGCGGGAAACAGTGAGCAGTTCTTC.

This clonotype was counted at least ten times. The V gene is TRBV25-1, the J gene TRBJ1-1, with D unresolved. Germline-derived CDR1 and CDR2 are MGHDK and SYGVNS. This CDR3 is built from 14 residues. The ends were cut back, 5 bases at V and 7 bases at J, with 17 bases in the middle. The CDR3 region has the DNA TGTGCCAGCAGTACCCAGATCCGGCCCCGTGAAGCTTTCTTT. It translates to CASSTQIRPREAFF.

This clonotype has only a few counts. J is TRBJ1-5 and V is TRBV10-3; D unresolved. The CDR3 has 14 amino acids. Germline CDR1 and CDR2: ENHRY and SYGVKD. The germline V and J ends were trimmed by 0 bases and 9 bases, with 12 bases remaining between them. CDR3 sequence: CAISESEGMRPQHF. CDR3 DNA: TGTGCCATCAGTGAGTCGGAAGGGATGAGGCCCCAGCATTTT.

The chain combines TRBV3-1 with TRBJ2-5, with D possibly TRBD1 on 5 matching bases. The length of the CDR3 is 15 residues. V was shortened by 0 bases and J by 2 bases, with 10 bases between the two germline ends. Germline values: CDR1 LGHDT, CDR2 YNNKEL (reference sequence). CDR3 nucleotides: TGTGCCAGCAGCCAAGATGAGACAGCACAAGAGACCCAGTACTTC. This translates into CASSQDETAQETQYF.

V gene TRBV29-1 combines with J gene TRBJ1-2, with D unresolved. Germline CDR1 reads SQVTM; CDR2 reads ANQGSEA. The CDR3 is 12 residues long. The V end was cut by 4 bases, the J end by 1 base, with 7 bases between. CDR3 nucleotides: TGCAGCGTTGTTCCGGATAACTATGGCTACACCTTC. Translating it yields CSVVPDNYGYTF.